The source of this TCR beta chain is a study of T cell repertoires in cytomegalovirus infection. As for the study in general: Well-studied HLA-B-restricted epitopes and recently identified HLA-C-restricted epitopes of CMV were both used in the study.

V lost 5 bases and J lost 2, with 19 bases in between. The CDR3 length is 16 residues. Germline assignment: CDR1 MNHNS and CDR2 SASEGT. Study observations and caveats: The ex vivo response was dominated by HLA-C-restricted CMV-specific TCR beta clonotypes.

TCRdb called the reads again in MiXCR, with one record for every CDR3 protein. The profile shows 650,000 to 900,000 distinct CDR3 sequences, 25% to 30% of them singletons. With respect to this clonotype: Its antigen remains unknown.

Sequencing used cultured CD8+ T cells from PBMCs, obtained from culture after CMV antigen stimulation. The sequence was obtained from a human donor in good health (CMV status not recorded). Some clones in this sample may be carry-over from other donors' samples. The chain employs TRBV6-1 and TRBJ2-7; D gene ambiguous. CDR3 residues: CASSYARGGRTYEQYV. DNA of the CDR3: TGTGCCAGCAGTTATGCAAGAGGCGGCAGGACCTACGAGCAGTACGTC.